Listed here are 23 T cell receptor beta chains from one sample, sequenced in a study of post-analysis software for immune sequencing data. Findings of the study overall: In patients, five or six TRBV segments were more frequent than in controls, with TRBV5-6, TRBV5-1 and TRBV20-1 among them.

Their specific antigens are unknown. Every TCR beta cDNA library bore unique molecular identifiers. From the PCR reads, TCRdb called clonotypes with MiXCR, one entry per CDR3 protein. The table has approximately 730,000 distinct CDR3 sequences, around 42% seen once; the top ten hold 4% to 5%. The sequenced sample consisted of blood. The source is a girl under 18 with multiple sclerosis.

This sequence joins TRBV5-1 and TRBJ1-4; weak D call: TRBD1 (5 bases). The CDR3 contains 15 residues. CDR1 is SGHRS, CDR2 YFSETQ, per germline. Trimming removed 0 bases from V and 0 bases from J, with 6 bases in between. The CDR3 sequence is CASSLAGPTNEKLFF. DNA of the CDR3: TGCGCCAGCAGCTTGGCGGGGCCAACTAATGAAAAACTGTTTTTT.

The sample holds a few counts of this clonotype. The chain uses TRBV4-3 and TRBJ2-5; TRBD2 matches at 9 bases. Germline-derived CDR1 and CDR2 are LGHNA and YSLEER. The length of the CDR3 is 17 residues. The junction had 10 bases not matched to a gene; V was cut back by 0 bases and J by 5 bases. CDR3 region: CASSQEYNSGSQETQYF. In DNA, the CDR3 is TGCGCCAGCAGCCAAGAGTATAATAGCGGGAGCCAGGAGACCCAGTACTTC.

The chain has TRBV20-1 and TRBJ2-3, with D perhaps TRBD2 (6 bases). Between the trimmed V and J ends, which lost 6 bases and 0 bases, there was a span of 13 bases. Germline CDR1 is DFQATT and CDR2 is SNEGSKA (reference sequence). The CDR3 extends over 14 amino acids. CDR3 nucleotide sequence: TGCAGTGCCCCTAGCGACCCTAGCACAGATACGCAGTATTTT. It encodes CSAPSDPSTDTQYF.

The chain uses TRBV6-6 and TRBJ1-2; D perhaps matches TRBD1 (5 bases). V lost 5 bases, J lost 4 bases, and 11 bases lay in between. The CDR3 contains 13 residues. Germline CDR1 and CDR2: MNHNY and SVGAGI (reference sequence). The CDR3 coding sequence is TGTGCCAGCAGTCAGGGTTCCGCCTATGGCTACACCTTC. Its protein is CASSQGSAYGYTF.

The chain couples TRBV13 to TRBJ2-5, with 7 bases that match TRBD2. Germline-derived CDR1 and CDR2 are PRHDT and FYEKMQ (reference sequence). The V segment lost 5 bases and the J segment 5 bases; nucleotides outside the gene matches: 8. CDR3 length equals 14 residues. CDR3 sequence reads: CASSPPTSRETQYF. CDR3 coding DNA: TGTGCCAGCAGCCCCCCGACTAGCAGGGAGACCCAGTACTTC.

This chain uses TRBV18 with TRBJ1-1; no definite D call. The CDR3 loop spans 13 amino acids. V was pared by 1 base and J by 0 bases, with 3 bases between. Per the germline V gene, CDR1 is KGHSH and CDR2 is LQKENI. CDR3 sequence (DNA): TGTGCCAGCTCACCACAGGTGAACACTGAAGCTTTCTTT. This gives the protein CASSPQVNTEAFF.

This chain links TRBV6-6 with TRBJ2-5; D unclear. With the DNA end fitting TRBJ2-7 better, the J assignment may be wrong. The CDR3 runs 14 residues. Per germline, CDR1 MNHNY and CDR2 SVGAGI (reference sequence). CDR3 sequence reads: CASSSSYGSYEQYF. The CDR3 bases are TGTGCCAGCAGTTCCTCTTACGGCTCCTACGAGCAGTACTTC.

This chain connects TRBV12-3 or TRBV12-4 to TRBJ2-7; 9 positions match TRBD1. Losses at the gene ends were 8 bases for V and 1 base for J; bases not matched to a gene: 12. The CDR3 spans 16 residues. CDR3 protein: CASRHSRDRVSYEQYF. The CDR3 DNA reads TGTGCCAGCCGTCACTCCCGGGACAGGGTTTCCTACGAGCAGTACTTC.

This clonotype has a single count. This chain connects TRBV5-5 to TRBJ2-5; D possibly uses TRBD1 or TRBD2 (5 bases each). This CDR3 region has 15 residues. V was shortened by 2 bases and J by 1 base, with 12 bases between the two germline ends. Looked up from germline, CDR1 is SGHKS and CDR2 is YYEKEE (reference sequence). CDR3 bases: TGTGCCAGCAGCTTCGGGGCTAGGGTCCAAGAGACCCAGTACTTC. The encoded protein is CASSFGARVQETQYF.

The chain is built from TRBV1 and TRBJ1-1. TRBV1 is described as a pseudogene. There are 16 residues in the CDR3. CDR3 amino acids: CTSSQVASRMNTEAFF. The DNA of the CDR3 is TGCACCAGCAGCCAAGTGGCCTCGCGGATGAACACTGAAGCTTTCTTT.

This clonotype has just a few counts. The V and J genes are TRBV10-3 and TRBJ2-3; 8 nucleotides line up with TRBD2. The CDR3 contains 12 residues. V gave up 8 bases and J gave up 5 bases; unmatched junction bases: 3. Per the germline V gene, CDR1 is ENHRY and CDR2 is SYGVKD. Here the CDR3 reads CAIGLAGDTQYF. In DNA, the CDR3 is TGTGCCATCGGGCTAGCGGGAGATACGCAGTATTTT.

This chain links TRBV20-1 with TRBJ2-1; D uncertain. V dropped 5 bases and J dropped 9 bases, with 11 bases sitting between them. CDR3 size: 11 residues. Looked up from germline, CDR1 is DFQATT and CDR2 is SNEGSKA (reference sequence). The CDR3 DNA reads TGCAGTGCTCGCGGCGGTGGTGAGCAGTTCTTC. Its protein product is CSARGGGEQFF.

V is TRBV6-5 and J is TRBJ2-1, with TRBD2 matching over 10 bases. The CDR3 consists of 13 residues. V was clipped by 5 bases and J by 9 bases; unmatched bases: 4. The V gene's germline CDR1 is MNHEY and CDR2 SVGAGI. CDR3: CASSPSSGGEQFF. The CDR3, as DNA: TGTGCCAGCAGTCCTTCTAGCGGGGGTGAGCAGTTCTTC.

The CDR3 DNA sequence: TGTGCCAGCAGCTTAGACTTAGGAGTTGGGCAAGAGACCCAGTACTTC. Residues: CASSLDLGVGQETQYF. V gene TRBV13 combines with J gene TRBJ2-5; D gene unclear. The CDR3 extends over 16 amino acids. From germline, CDR1 is PRHDT and CDR2 FYEKMQ (reference sequence). V shed 1 base and J shed 2 bases, with 14 bases lying between them. The variable domain in full, completed from reference TRBV13 and TRBJ2-5, reads AAGVIQSPRHLIKEKRETATLKCYPIPRHDTVYWYQQGPGQDPQFLISFYEKMQSDKGSIPDRFSAQQFSDYHSELNMSSLELGDSALYFCASSLDLGVGQETQYFGPGTRLLVL.

The chain couples TRBV5-6 to TRBJ2-7; D is unclear. Per the germline V gene, CDR1 is SGHDT and CDR2 is YYEEEE. The CDR3 sequence is 15 residues long. With 3 bases removed from V and 2 bases from J, the gap between germline ends came to 15 bases. The CDR3 nucleotides are TGTGCCAGCAGCTGGGGTAGCACGGAGCCCTACGAGCAGTACTTC. Its translation is CASSWGSTEPYEQYF.

The rearrangement links TRBV27 to TRBJ2-5, with TRBD1 matching 11 bases. The closer fit of TRBJ2-7 to the DNA end suggests the J call may be wrong. Germline values: CDR1 MNHEY, CDR2 SMNVEV (reference sequence). There are 18 residues in the CDR3. CDR3: CASSPGTGGWGGSLEQYF. In nucleotides, the CDR3 is TGTGCCAGCAGTCCCGGGACAGGGGGTTGGGGGGGATCCCTCGAGCAGTACTTC.

V usage is TRBV7-9 and J usage is TRBJ2-1; TRBD2 matches at 7 bases. The CDR3 length is 15 residues. Germline values: CDR1 SEHNR, CDR2 FQNEAQ (reference sequence). V was clipped by 1 base and J by 9 bases; unmatched bases: 9. The CDR3 loop reads CASSLGVGGRAEQFF. The DNA of the CDR3 is TGTGCCAGCAGCTTAGGTGTTGGCGGGAGAGCTGAGCAGTTCTTC.

This clonotype was counted only a few times. V usage is TRBV13 and J usage is TRBJ2-7; 8 bases are a match to TRBD2. J lost 7 bases, V lost 5 bases, and 13 bases had no gene match. The CDR3 totals 15 residues. Germline V CDR1 and CDR2: PRHDT, FYEKMQ (reference sequence). CDR3 sequence (DNA): TGTGCCAGCAGCCCCCGTCTAGCGGGTCATCAGGAGCAGTACTTC. Translating it yields CASSPRLAGHQEQYF.

This clonotype occurred a few times. V is TRBV7-2 and J is TRBJ2-1; TRBD2 matches at 10 bases. This CDR3 has 15 residues. CDR1 and CDR2 from the germline V gene are SGHTA and FQGNSA. V shed 0 bases, J shed 12 bases, and the junction held 8 bases outside the gene matches. CDR3 region: CASSLAIAGGRGQFF. CDR3 nucleotide sequence: TGTGCCAGCAGCTTAGCCATAGCGGGAGGACGGGGGCAGTTCTTC.

This rearrangement joins TRBV29-1 to TRBJ2-1; D gene ambiguous. V was shortened by 0 bases and J by 5 bases, with 14 bases between the two germline ends. CDR1 SQVTM and CDR2 ANQGSEA come from the germline V gene. This CDR3 has 15 residues. The CDR3 protein is CSVEESGAGHNEQFF. The DNA for the CDR3 is TGCAGCGTTGAAGAGTCAGGTGCCGGACACAATGAGCAGTTCTTC.

This clonotype appeared a few times. The V gene is TRBV5-4, the J gene TRBJ2-7; D may be TRBD2 (5 bases). Germline CDR1 is SGHNT and CDR2 is YYREEE (reference sequence). Trimming shortened V by 1 base and J by 2 bases, and 10 bases separated the two germline ends. The CDR3 has 14 amino acids. CDR3 in amino acids: CASSLTGSPYEQYF. In DNA form, the CDR3 reads TGTGCCAGCAGCTTGACGGGGTCTCCCTACGAGCAGTACTTC.

J is TRBJ2-1 and V is TRBV20-1; D may correspond to TRBD1 or TRBD2 (5 bases each). V was clipped by 0 bases and J by 0 bases, with 9 bases between them. Germline V CDR1 and CDR2: DFQATT, SNEGSKA (reference sequence). The CDR3 is 15 amino acids. Here the CDR3 reads CSARDGGNSYNEQFF. DNA for the CDR3: TGCAGTGCTAGAGATGGGGGTAACTCCTACAATGAGCAGTTCTTC.

This chain uses TRBV6-2 or TRBV6-3 with TRBJ1-1; no definite D call. Germline lookup yields CDR1 MNHEY and CDR2 SVGEGT. V dropped 2 bases and J dropped 10 bases, with 17 bases sitting between them. The CDR3 extends over 14 amino acids. CDR3 in amino acids: CASSYPPFGSAAFF. In DNA, the CDR3 is TGTGCCAGCAGTTACCCACCCTTCGGCTCGGCAGCTTTCTTT.